Presented here are 20 T cell receptor beta chains from one specimen sequenced in a study of blood T cells in healthy people across ages. PCR was performed a second time for roughly 7 to 11 cycles using a sample-barcoded 5' primer and a J-beta primer mix. TCRdb reprocessed the 5' RACE reads via MiXCR and lists one record per CDR3 protein. The sample shows around 1,700,000 distinct CDR3 sequences, under 30% of them seen only once. The sample consisted of blood. These receptors were taken from a woman in her twenties or thirties in good health.

V and J are TRBV9 and TRBJ2-3, with TRBD2 matching 9 bases. The germline V gene has CDR1 SGDLS and CDR2 YYNGEE. The CDR3 extends over 17 amino acids. V gave up 0 bases and J gave up 2 bases; unmatched junction bases: 7. This chain's CDR3 is CASSVGKAGGHTDTQYF. The CDR3 DNA follows: TGTGCCAGCAGCGTAGGTAAAGCGGGGGGTCACACAGATACGCAGTATTTT.

This clonotype was counted a few times. The chain recombines TRBV4-1 with TRBJ2-5; 12 nucleotides line up with TRBD2. Germline assignment: CDR1 MGHRA and CDR2 YSYEKL. The CDR3 consists of 16 residues. J gave up 7 bases and V 2 bases, and 8 bases lay outside the gene matches. Written as DNA, the CDR3 is TGCGCCAGCAGCCAAAGACTAGCGGGGGCGGGCGTGACCCAGTACTTC. Its protein is CASSQRLAGAGVTQYF.

This clonotype was observed a few times. V gene TRBV6-6 combines with J gene TRBJ2-5; 7 nucleotides agree with TRBD1. This CDR3 is built from 14 residues. The germline V gene encodes CDR1 MNHNY and CDR2 SVGAGI (reference sequence). The V gene end was trimmed by 2 bases and the J gene end by 4 bases; junction bases not matched to a gene: 4. The CDR3: CASSYRDRRETQYF. DNA of the CDR3: TGTGCCAGCAGTTACAGGGACAGAAGAGAGACCCAGTACTTC.

This chain uses TRBV25-1 with TRBJ1-4; D ambiguous. V lost 0 bases and J lost 0, with 8 bases in between. The CDR3 has 16 amino acids. Germline lookup yields CDR1 MGHDK and CDR2 SYGVNS. CDR3 coding DNA: TGTGCCAGCAGTGAATACAGAGGTGCAACTAATGAAAAACTGTTTTTT. Protein product: CASSEYRGATNEKLFF.

The V gene is TRBV12-3 or TRBV12-4, the J gene TRBJ2-3; D might be TRBD2 (6 bases). The CDR3 runs to 14 residues. Trimming stripped 6 bases from V and 0 bases from J, with 10 bases between. The DNA for the CDR3 is TGTGCCAGCAGGTCGACTAGAAGCACAGATACGCAGTATTTT. Its protein product is CASRSTRSTDTQYF.

This clonotype has just a few counts. This rearrangement joins TRBV20-1 to TRBJ2-1; the D gene is possibly TRBD2 (5 bases). The CDR3 is 11 residues long. Germline assignment: CDR1 DFQATT and CDR2 SNEGSKA (reference sequence). With 4 bases removed from V and 10 bases from J, the gap between germline ends came to 11 bases. The CDR3 protein is CSAIEGGEQFF. The CDR3 DNA reads TGCAGTGCTATCGAGGGTGGCGAGCAGTTCTTC.

This clonotype was picked up a small number of times. The rearrangement links TRBV14 to TRBJ2-1; tentatively, D is TRBD2 (7 bases). The CDR3 has 17 residues. V shed 4 bases and J shed 5 bases, with 21 bases lying between them. Germline V gives CDR1 SGHDN, CDR2 FVKESK. For the CDR3, the DNA is TGTGCCAGCAGCCTTTCCCCCGGGGGGACAAAAAACAATGAGCAGTTCTTC. As protein: CASSLSPGGTKNNEQFF.

This chain joins TRBV7-9 and TRBJ2-7, with D hard to call. This CDR3 region has 13 residues. The germline gives CDR1 SEHNR, CDR2 FQNEAQ (reference sequence). With 5 bases removed from V and 3 bases from J, the gap between germline ends came to 11 bases. CDR3 nucleotides: TGTGCCAGCAGCCAATCGGGCCTCTACGAGCAGTACTTC. It yields the protein CASSQSGLYEQYF.

On this clonotype itself: Its ends do not fully match the called genes, so a read error is possible. The CDR3 reads CSSSLVSPSPQHF. The DNA for the CDR3 is TGTTCCAGCAGTTTAGTCTCCCCCTCGCCCCAGCATTTT. V gene TRBV28 combines with J gene TRBJ1-5; D is uncertain. The CDR3 runs 13 residues. Germline lookup yields CDR1 MDHEN and CDR2 SYDVKM.

About this clonotype: The junction shows a germline mismatch at one end, possibly a read error. The V and J genes are TRBV20-1 and TRBJ1-1; 8 nucleotides match TRBD1. CDR1 is DFQATT and CDR2 is SNEGSKA in the germline V gene (reference sequence). The CDR3 runs 16 residues. This CDR3 is CNARDSGQVLGGEAFF. In DNA, the CDR3 is TGCAATGCTAGAGATTCGGGACAGGTGCTCGGGGGTGAAGCTTTCTTT.

With regard to this clonotype: A clone one base away is much larger, so this may be a read error. The rearrangement uses TRBV12-3 or TRBV12-4 and TRBJ2-3; possibly TRBD1 for D (5 bases). The CDR3 has 11 amino acids. The CDR3 DNA follows: TGTGCCACAGGTTCGACAGATGCGCAGTATTTT. Residues: CATGSTDAQYF.

The chain links TRBV29-1 to TRBJ1-1; D is undetermined. CDR1 and CDR2 from the germline V gene are SQVTM and ANQGSEA. V lost 4 bases and J lost 9, with 21 bases in between. This CDR3 has 14 amino acids. CDR3 sequence (DNA): TGCAGCGTTGGACGACGAGGGCAGGATCTTCAAGCTTTCTTT. It specifies CSVGRRGQDLQAFF.

The table lists this clonotype with a few counts. V is TRBV6-5 and J is TRBJ2-1; D possibly matches TRBD1 or TRBD2 (5 bases each). CDR3 length: 13 amino acids. The V gene lost 8 bases and the J gene lost 2 bases, with 10 bases spanning the gap. Germline V lookup: CDR1 MNHEY, CDR2 SVGAGI. The CDR3 spells CASRDPTYNEQFF. CDR3 in DNA: TGTGCCAGCCGGGACCCGACCTACAATGAGCAGTTCTTC.

This chain links TRBV4-3 with TRBJ2-5, with 8 nucleotides matching TRBD2. This CDR3 comprises 14 residues. The germline V gene has CDR1 LGHNA and CDR2 YSLEER. The V segment lost 3 bases and the J segment 5 bases; nucleotides outside the gene matches: 5. CDR3 nucleotide sequence: TGCGCCAGCAGCCATGAGACTAGCGCGGAGACCCAGTACTTC. Translation gives CASSHETSAETQYF.

The rearrangement links TRBV7-2 to TRBJ2-1; 11 bases match TRBD2. The V segment lost 7 bases and the J segment 4 bases; nucleotides outside the gene matches: 6. This CDR3 is 15 amino acids long. Germline lookup yields CDR1 SGHTA and CDR2 FQGNSA. In DNA, the CDR3 is TGTGCCAGCACCAAGACTAGCGGGACATACAATGAGCAGTTCTTC. Amino acids: CASTKTSGTYNEQFF.

The rearrangement links TRBV27 to TRBJ2-5, with D perhaps TRBD2 (5 bases). The CDR3 spans 15 residues. The germline CDR1 and CDR2 sequences are MNHEY and SMNVEV (reference sequence). Trimming stripped 3 bases from V and 4 bases from J, with 15 bases between. The CDR3 region is CASSFAGVSSETQYF. CDR3 nucleotides: TGTGCCAGCAGTTTTGCCGGGGTCTCCTCAGAGACCCAGTACTTC.

In its sample, this clonotype was seen a few times. The CDR3 nucleotides read TGCAGCGTCCCCCCCAGGGGCTCGGGAGAGACCCAGTACTTC. Translated, it gives CSVPPRGSGETQYF. The V call is TRBV29-1, the J call TRBJ2-5; D might be TRBD1 (6 bases). V lost 6 bases and J lost 4, with 18 bases in between. The CDR3 spans 14 residues. From germline, CDR1 is SQVTM and CDR2 ANQGSEA.

In the case of this clonotype: This may be a read error, as it is one base from a much larger clone. The chain recombines TRBV4-1 with TRBJ2-1, with TRBD1 matching over 9 bases. CDR1 is MGHRA and CDR2 is YSYEKL in the germline V gene. The junction had 6 bases not matched to a gene; V was cut back by 2 bases and J by 7 bases. This CDR3 spans 15 amino acids. CDR3 sequence (DNA): TGCGCCAGCAGCCAACGCCGGGACAGGGTTAATGAGCAGTTCTTC. Translation: CASSQRRDRVNEQFF.

CDR3 sequence: CASSSGESSADTQYF. CDR3 DNA sequence: TGTGCCAGCAGCAGCGGGGAGAGTAGCGCAGATACGCAGTATTTT. V usage is TRBV13 and J usage is TRBJ2-3; 7 bases fit TRBD2. Germline V gene lookup returns CDR1 PRHDT and CDR2 FYEKMQ (reference sequence). The CDR3 has 15 amino acids. The J segment lost 4 bases and the V segment lost 5 bases, leaving 9 bases of the junction unmatched.

The table lists this clonotype with a few counts. This chain connects TRBV12-3 or TRBV12-4 to TRBJ2-3, with D possibly matching TRBD2 (6 bases). Between the trimmed V and J ends, which lost 8 bases and 8 bases, there was a span of 23 bases. This CDR3 is 15 amino acids long. The chain's CDR3 is CASAGEAGPRGTQYF. CDR3 nucleotide sequence: TGTGCCAGCGCCGGAGAAGCGGGCCCCCGGGGTACGCAGTATTTT.